The clone carrying this TCR beta chain was detected a few times. The sample belongs to a study of technical replicates of blood from four donors. The germline V gene encodes CDR1 SGDLS and CDR2 YYNGEE. V gave up 0 bases and J gave up 7 bases, with 8 bases separating them. This CDR3 has 13 amino acids. Assay used: immunoSEQ multiplex PCR; TCRdb lists only in-frame clones, some missing. The table records about 88,000 clones, 95% of them present only once. What was sequenced was T cells isolated from PBMCs. The V call is TRBV9, the J call TRBJ1-5; D not certain. The sequence was collected from a human donor in good health. The CDR3 coding sequence is TGTGCCAGCAGCGTAGACGGGAGACAGCCCCAGCATTTT. Protein: CASSVDGRQPQHF.